The following is a T cell receptor (beta chain) sequence with its context. Per germline, CDR1 LGHNT and CDR2 FRNRAP. Trimming took 5 bases from V and 4 from J; bases not matched to a gene: 7. This CDR3 comprises 15 residues. The data originate from a study of CD8 T cells in Susac syndrome. Study context: When blood was drawn, patients with Susac syndrome were on intravenous immunoglobulin alone, on corticosteroids, or therapy-naive.

Blood CD8+ and CD4+ T cells underwent high-throughput TCR beta sequencing. RNA totalling roughly 0.5 to 1 ug underwent reverse transcription with random hexamers. TCR beta CDR3 was amplified by immunoSEQ multiplex PCR. This amplification extended across 54 Vbeta and 13 Jbeta segments. TCRdb used MiXCR to reprocess the immunoSEQ multiplex PCR reads, holding one entry per CDR3 protein. The sample records about 240,000 distinct CDR3 sequences, around 96% being singletons. The V call is TRBV12-5, the J call TRBJ1-1, with TRBD1 matching over 10 bases. The sample was CD4+ T cells from PBMCs. This TCR was sampled from a human donor with Susac syndrome. DNA for the CDR3: TGTGCTAGTGGTCTGGGACAGGGGATAGTCACTGAAGCTTTCTTT. Its protein product is CASGLGQGIVTEAFF.